Each of the 13 T cell receptor beta chains below was sequenced from the same sample in a study of cytomegalovirus exposure and HLA in healthy donors. TCRdb's table, derived via immunoSEQ multiplex PCR, lists solely in-frame clones and lacks some. The sample has some 130,000 clones, roughly 90% seen once. Sequenced input: PBMCs. The source of these receptors is a man under 40 in good health and CMV-seronegative.

This clone was detected once. The V call is TRBV6-1, the J call TRBJ1-3; TRBD1 might be the D (6 bases). From germline, CDR1 is MNHNS and CDR2 SASEGT. V was cut by 2 bases and J by 3 bases, with 14 bases left in between. The CDR3 totals 16 residues. CDR3 sequence: CASSERTDKFGNTIYF. The CDR3 DNA reads as TGTGCCAGCAGTGAACGGACAGATAAATTTGGAAACACCATATATTTT.

As DNA, the CDR3 is TGCGCCAGCAGCTTGGCCCCCGACAGGGAGGATACGCAGTATTTT. Amino acids: CASSLAPDREDTQYF. The chain has TRBV5-1 and TRBJ2-3; 7 bases match TRBD1. Trimming cost V 0 bases and J 6 bases; bases outside gene matches: 7. This CDR3 is 15 amino acids long. CDR1 is SGHRS and CDR2 is YFSETQ in the germline V gene.

V usage is TRBV19 and J usage is TRBJ1-5, with TRBD1 as a possible D gene (6 bases). V shed 6 bases and J shed 0 bases, with 9 bases lying between them. The CDR3 runs to 14 residues. Germline loops: CDR1 LNHDA, CDR2 SQIVND (reference sequence). DNA of the CDR3: TGTGCCAGTAGACAGGGATTTAGCAATCAGCCCCAGCATTTT. Amino acids: CASRQGFSNQPQHF.

This chain links TRBV5-6 with TRBJ1-1; D gene unclear. CDR1 and CDR2 from the germline V gene are SGHDT and YYEEEE. Deletions cut 4 bases from V and 1 base from J, with 14 bases between. The CDR3 consists of 15 residues. The CDR3 DNA reads as TGTGCCAGCAGCAGAGAGGAGTCATGGAACACTGAAGCTTTCTTT. Translating it yields CASSREESWNTEAFF.

The genes are TRBV6-4 and TRBJ1-4; TRBD1 might be the D (5 bases). This CDR3 comprises 15 residues. V was pared by 3 bases and J by 8 bases, with 16 bases between. Germline V lookup: CDR1 MRHNA, CDR2 SNTAGT. The CDR3 region has the DNA TGTGCCAGCAGTGAAAGGGGCAACCCAGGCGAAAAACTGTTTTTT. It specifies CASSERGNPGEKLFF.

The chain employs TRBV7-2 and TRBJ2-7; TRBD1 matches at 8 bases. The CDR3 contains 14 residues. Per the germline V gene, CDR1 is SGHTA and CDR2 is FQGNSA. V trimming: 5 bases; J trimming: 3 bases; junction bases outside the gene matches: 6. The CDR3 sequence is CASSPRTGLYEQYF. The CDR3 coding sequence is TGTGCCAGCAGCCCCCGGACAGGGCTCTACGAGCAGTACTTC.

The genes are TRBV28 and TRBJ2-5; tentative D call: TRBD1 (6 bases). V was shortened by 6 bases and J by 5 bases, with 13 bases between the two germline ends. CDR3 length: 13 amino acids. CDR1 is MDHEN and CDR2 is SYDVKM in the germline V gene. The CDR3 sequence: CASRKQGSETQYF. CDR3 nucleotides: TGTGCCAGCAGAAAACAGGGATCGGAGACCCAGTACTTC.

V and J are TRBV2 and TRBJ2-3; 9 bases are a match to TRBD1. In germline, CDR1 is SNHLY, CDR2 FYNNEI. This CDR3 region has 14 residues. The V gene end was trimmed by 7 bases and the J gene end by 6 bases; junction bases not matched to a gene: 8. DNA for the CDR3: TGTGCCAGCAACGGACAGGGGCCATCGGATACGCAGTATTTT. Protein sequence: CASNGQGPSDTQYF.

This rearrangement joins TRBV9 to TRBJ2-1, with a possible D match to TRBD2 (5 bases). The germline CDR1 and CDR2 sequences are SGDLS and YYNGEE. The CDR3 totals 15 residues. Trimming took off 2 bases at V and 5 bases at J, with 14 bases between the two ends. CDR3 DNA: TGTGCCAGCAGCGTTGGCCACGGAGGAGACAATGAGCAGTTCTTC. Translated: CASSVGHGGDNEQFF.

The J gene is TRBJ2-2, the V gene TRBV11-2; weak D call: TRBD1 (6 bases). This CDR3 contains 15 residues. Trimming left V 5 bases short and J 1 base short, with 11 bases between. CDR1 is SGHAT and CDR2 is FQNNGV in the germline V gene. CDR3 region: CASSETGMNTGELFF. In nucleotides, the CDR3 is TGTGCCAGCAGCGAAACAGGGATGAACACCGGGGAGCTGTTTTTT.

The V and J genes are TRBV7-3 and TRBJ2-5; D possibly corresponds to TRBD1 (5 bases). This CDR3 is 13 amino acids long. Germline CDR1 is SGHTA and CDR2 is FQGTGA. The V end was cut by 2 bases, the J end by 4 bases, with 8 bases between. CDR3 sequence: CASSLGQGETQYF. Here the CDR3 DNA reads TGTGCCAGCAGCTTAGGGCAGGGAGAGACCCAGTACTTC. Filled out from reference TRBV7-3 and TRBJ2-5, the complete variable domain reads GAGVSQTPSNKVTEKGKYVELRCDPISGHTALYWYRQSLGQGPEFLIYFQGTGAADDSGLPNDRFFAVRPEGSVSTLKIQRTERGDSAVYLCASSLGQGETQYFGPGTRLLVL.

The rearrangement links TRBV7-2 to TRBJ2-1; D may be TRBD1 (6 bases). This CDR3 contains 14 residues. Germline lookup yields CDR1 SGHTA and CDR2 FQGNSA. V dropped 3 bases and J dropped 3 bases, with 9 bases sitting between them. The DNA of the CDR3 is TGTGCCAGCAGCTTGGCAGGGGTCTACAATGAGCAGTTCTTC. Encoded protein: CASSLAGVYNEQFF. Using reference TRBV7-2 and TRBJ2-1 for the parts outside the CDR3, the full variable domain is GAGVSQSPSNKVTEKGKDVELRCDPISGHTALYWYRQSLGQGLEFLIYFQGNSAPDKSGLPSDRFSAERTGGSVSTLTIQRTQQEDSAVYLCASSLAGVYNEQFFGPGTRLTVL.

This clone appeared a single time. The V call is TRBV6-6, the J call TRBJ2-7; TRBD1 matches at 9 bases. CDR3 length: 16 residues. CDR1 and CDR2 (germline): MNHNY, SVGAGI (reference sequence). Trimming cost V 6 bases and J 7 bases; bases outside gene matches: 16. CDR3 nucleotides: TGTGCCAGCAGCCCATTTACCGGGACAGGGCTCGAAGAGCAGTACTTC. This gives the protein CASSPFTGTGLEEQYF.